This record looks at one T cell receptor beta chain sequence and its context. Its antigen is not known. The data belong to a study of beta chain features in type 1 diabetes. Since all of the isolated RNA was reverse transcribed, expressed TCRB transcripts were what got sequenced. The data were produced by immunoSEQ multiplex PCR, yet TCRdb's version contains in-frame clones alone and is incomplete. Of around 150,000 clones in the sample, 7.5% to 10% were seen once. Study results and limitations: Amplification by PCR could prefer shorter templates, with the same effect in patients and controls. Moderate but significant shortening of TCRB CDR3s was recorded in all four CD4+ subsets from Type 1 diabetes patients.

CDR1 is SGHTA and CDR2 is FQGNSA in the germline V gene. CDR3 size: 15 residues. Trimming removed 3 bases at V and 0 bases at J, with 9 bases between. The clonotype originates from a man between 18 and 29 years old in good health. Sequenced: central memory CD4+ T cells from blood. The chain recombines TRBV7-2 with TRBJ1-3; no firm D call. The DNA of the CDR3 is TGTGCCAGCAGCTTCGCGGGCGCCTCTGGAAACACCATATATTTT. Translated, it gives CASSFAGASGNTIYF.